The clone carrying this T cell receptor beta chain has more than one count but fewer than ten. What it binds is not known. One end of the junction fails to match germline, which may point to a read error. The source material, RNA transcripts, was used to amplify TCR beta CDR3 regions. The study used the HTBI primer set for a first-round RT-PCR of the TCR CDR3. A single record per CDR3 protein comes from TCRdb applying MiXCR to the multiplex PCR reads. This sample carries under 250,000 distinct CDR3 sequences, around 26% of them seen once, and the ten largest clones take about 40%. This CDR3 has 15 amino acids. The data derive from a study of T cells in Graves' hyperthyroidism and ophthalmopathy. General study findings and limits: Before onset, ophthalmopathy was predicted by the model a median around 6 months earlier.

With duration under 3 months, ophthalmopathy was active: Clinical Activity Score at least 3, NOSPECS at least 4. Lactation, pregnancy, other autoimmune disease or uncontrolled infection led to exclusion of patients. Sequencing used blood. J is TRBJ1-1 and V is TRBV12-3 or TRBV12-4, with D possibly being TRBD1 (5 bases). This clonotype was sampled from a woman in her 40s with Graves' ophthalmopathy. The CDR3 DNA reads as TGTGCCAGCAGTCTCCAGGTGCCGCTGGGGACTGAAGCTTCCTTT. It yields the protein CASSLQVPLGTEASF.